This T cell receptor beta chain was observed in a study of human T cells and chemical hapten exposure. Overall study context: The study sensitized with 2% DPC on a 2 cm by 2 cm patch of upper inner arm skin. Study-level results: Positively correlated with patch test score were the counts of PT1 expanded TCRs.

CDR3 size: 14 residues. Germline CDR1 and CDR2: SNHLY and FYNNEI. This clonotype showed up just a few times. What it binds is unknown. Time point defined: patch test 2, 6 weeks after DPC sensitization. Treatment noted: therapeutic diphenylcyclopropenone sensitization with weekly scalp DPC. Within the library, unique molecular identifiers were attached to each individual cDNA molecule. One entry per CDR3 protein results from TCRdb running MiXCR on the RACE reads. The data hold 65,000 to 95,000 distinct CDR3 sequences, with 6.6% observed a single time. The input for sequencing was whole blood, taken in connection with sensitization to the hapten diphenylcyclopropenone (DPC). The clonotype originates from a woman aged 25-40 years with alopecia areata. Some clones in this sample may be carry-over from other donors' samples. The chain has TRBV2 and TRBJ1-1; 7 bases map to TRBD1. The DNA of the CDR3 is TGTGCTCTTTCTCGGGACAGCATCAACACTGAAGCTTTCTTT. It translates to CALSRDSINTEAFF.